The 21 T cell receptor beta chains listed next were all sequenced from one sample in a study of T cells in Graves' hyperthyroidism and ophthalmopathy. Researchers took RNA transcripts and amplified the TCR beta CDR3 regions from them. The TCR CDR3 was amplified in a first-round RT-PCR using the HTBI primer set. TCRdb fed the multiplex PCR reads into MiXCR, producing one record per CDR3 protein. Among approximately 360,000 distinct CDR3 sequences, more than 20% were seen once, and the ten largest hold about 70%. Sequenced material: blood. These receptor sequences come from a man aged 45-65 years with Graves' hyperthyroidism.

The chain recombines TRBV27 with TRBJ2-1, with TRBD1 matching 7 bases. V lost 5 bases and J lost 13; bases outside the gene matches: 11. Looked up from germline, CDR1 is MNHEY and CDR2 is SMNVEV (reference sequence). CDR3 length: 13 amino acids. CDR3 region: CASSVQGQMFQFF. CDR3 in DNA: TGTGCCAGCAGTGTACAGGGACAGATGTTCCAGTTCTTC.

This chain uses TRBV6-1 with TRBJ2-7; D is undetermined. Germline CDR1 is MNHNS and CDR2 is SASEGT. V was cut by 6 bases and J by 3 bases, with 21 bases left in between. This CDR3 has 16 amino acids. The chain's CDR3 is CASSHEAPPSGYEQYF. CDR3 DNA sequence: TGTGCCAGCAGCCACGAGGCCCCCCCCTCCGGCTACGAGCAGTACTTC.

This clonotype has a count of ten or more. This rearrangement joins TRBV7-8 to TRBJ2-7; D ambiguous. The V gene lost 5 bases and the J gene lost 4 bases, with 15 bases spanning the gap. The length of the CDR3 is 14 residues. The germline V gene encodes CDR1 SGHVS and CDR2 FQNEAQ. CDR3 amino acids: CASSDFGALYEQYF. DNA of the CDR3: TGTGCCAGCAGCGACTTTGGTGCGCTGTACGAGCAGTACTTC. Full variable domain (rest looked up from reference TRBV7-8 and TRBJ2-7): GAGVSQSPRYKVAKRGQDVALRCDPISGHVSLFWYQQALGQGPEFLTYFQNEAQLDKSGLPSDRFFAERPEGSVSTLKIQRTQQEDSAVYLCASSDFGALYEQYFGPGTRLTVT.

The chain couples TRBV28 to TRBJ2-3; D might be TRBD1 or TRBD2, each matching 5 bases. Germline CDR1 reads MDHEN; CDR2 reads SYDVKM. V was trimmed by 7 bases and J by 4 bases, leaving 18 bases between them. The CDR3 covers 15 residues. CDR3 protein: CASTFLGQGADTQYF. DNA of the CDR3: TGTGCCAGCACCTTTCTAGGGCAGGGAGCAGATACGCAGTATTTT.

The gene calls are TRBV3-1 and TRBJ2-4; 9 positions agree with TRBD1. Trimming at V came to 3 bases and at J to 14 bases, leaving 8 bases not matched to a gene. The CDR3 totals 13 residues. Germline assignment: CDR1 LGHDT and CDR2 YNNKEL (reference sequence). CDR3 protein: CASSQARTGEKYF. In DNA form, the CDR3 reads TGTGCCAGCAGCCAGGCAAGGACAGGGGAAAAGTACTTC.

The chain links TRBV18 to TRBJ1-5, with D hard to call. Looked up from germline, CDR1 is KGHSH and CDR2 is LQKENI. The CDR3 has 15 residues. V dropped 5 bases and J dropped 0 bases, with 11 bases sitting between them. The chain's CDR3 is CASSSDGLSNQPQHF. CDR3 nucleotides: TGTGCCAGCTCAAGTGACGGACTTAGCAATCAGCCCCAGCATTTT.

The chain is built from TRBV20-1 and TRBJ2-5; TRBD2 matches 12 bases. The CDR3 is 16 residues long. With 5 bases clipped from V and 5 bases from J, the junction kept 12 bases outside the gene matches. Germline CDR1 DFQATT, CDR2 SNEGSKA (reference sequence). In DNA, the CDR3 is TGCAGTGCTTCCCGTGGACTAGCGGGGTCCGACGAGACCCAGTACTTC. Its translation: CSASRGLAGSDETQYF.

This clonotype was seen many times. The chain employs TRBV12-3 or TRBV12-4 and TRBJ2-5; D is unresolved. V lost 3 bases to trimming and J lost 4 bases, with 6 bases between them. The CDR3 is 12 amino acids. The CDR3 nucleotides are TGTGCCAGCAGTTTGATCCGAGAGACCCAGTACTTC. It codes for CASSLIRETQYF.

This clonotype was detected a few times. CDR3 region: CASSMSKRLAGFNYEQYF. In nucleotides, the CDR3 is TGTGCCAGCAGCATGTCTAAAAGATTAGCGGGATTCAACTACGAGCAGTACTTC. The chain uses TRBV27 and TRBJ2-7; 8 positions match TRBD2. The CDR3 is made up of 18 amino acids. CDR1 and CDR2 from the germline V gene are MNHEY and SMNVEV (reference sequence). Trimming cost V 6 bases and J 3 bases; bases outside gene matches: 19.

This clonotype has a handful of counts. The gene calls are TRBV7-9 and TRBJ2-7, with D uncertain. Between the trimmed V and J ends, which lost 1 base and 0 bases, there was a span of 10 bases. Per the germline V gene, CDR1 is SEHNR and CDR2 is FQNEAQ (reference sequence). The CDR3 spans 15 residues. CDR3 sequence (DNA): TGTGCCAGCAGCTTAGTTTCAGGAAGCTCCTACGAGCAGTACTTC. Protein product: CASSLVSGSSYEQYF.

This clonotype has a count of ten or more. J is TRBJ2-7 and V is TRBV12-3 or TRBV12-4; no reliable D call. V lost 8 bases, J lost 3 bases, and 8 bases lay in between. There are 11 residues in the CDR3. This CDR3 reads CASSSFYEQYF. The DNA for the CDR3 is TGTGCCAGCTCGTCCTTCTACGAGCAGTACTTC.

V gene TRBV12-5 combines with J gene TRBJ2-1; 7 bases are a match to TRBD1. The CDR3 loop spans 14 amino acids. V lost 9 bases, J lost 0 bases, and 5 bases stayed unmatched. Germline V gene sequence: CDR1 LGHNT, CDR2 FRNRAP. The DNA of the CDR3 is TGTGCTAGGGGTCCAGGGGGCTCCTACAATGAGCAGTTCTTC. Amino acid sequence: CARGPGGSYNEQFF.

This clonotype has only one observation. This rearrangement joins TRBV20-1 to TRBJ2-3, with D possibly matching TRBD1 (6 bases). CDR3 length: 12 residues. Looked up from germline, CDR1 is DFQATT and CDR2 is SNEGSKA (reference sequence). The germline V and J ends were trimmed by 4 bases and 3 bases, with 8 bases remaining between them. CDR3 sequence (DNA): TGCAGTGCTAAAAGGGGGACAGATACGCAGTATTTT. Translation gives CSAKRGTDTQYF.

This clonotype was counted a few times. This rearrangement joins TRBV20-1 to TRBJ1-2, with D tentatively TRBD1 (6 bases). Trimming took 5 bases from V and 2 from J, leaving 15 bases between them. CDR3 length: 14 residues. The germline V gene encodes CDR1 DFQATT and CDR2 SNEGSKA (reference sequence). CDR3 nucleotides: TGCAGTGCTTCTGTAACAGGGCTCAACTATGGCTACACCTTC. Protein product: CSASVTGLNYGYTF.

This clonotype was found a few times. V and J are TRBV15 and TRBJ1-1; 8 bases are shared with TRBD1. The germline gives CDR1 LNHNV, CDR2 YYDKDF (reference sequence). The ends lost 4 bases at V and 5 bases at J; junction bases unmatched: 9. This CDR3 spans 15 amino acids. The CDR3: CATSTSGGVGTEAFF. In DNA, the CDR3 is TGTGCCACCAGCACTTCAGGGGGCGTGGGTACTGAAGCTTTCTTT.

The genes are TRBV7-9 and TRBJ2-1; 7 positions agree with TRBD1. The trim removed 2 bases at V and 15 bases at J, leaving 16 bases unmatched. The CDR3 sequence is 15 residues long. Per germline, CDR1 SEHNR and CDR2 FQNEAQ (reference sequence). CDR3 bases: TGTGCCAGCAGCTTAAGGGGTGAGCCGGACAGGAGTAGGTTCTTC. Amino acid sequence: CASSLRGEPDRSRFF.

This clonotype has a count of ten or more. V and J are TRBV6-5 and TRBJ2-2; D unresolved. CDR3 length: 14 amino acids. The V end was cut by 2 bases, the J end by 5 bases, with 9 bases between. Germline assignment: CDR1 MNHEY and CDR2 SVGAGI. The CDR3 DNA sequence: TGTGCCAGCAGTTACCGAACAAGGACCGGGGAGCTGTTTTTT. Its translation is CASSYRTRTGELFF.

The DNA for the CDR3 is TGTGCCACCAGTGATCCTTTCCGGGGACAGGGGGCCGAAGATACGCAGTATTTT. It is translated as CATSDPFRGQGAEDTQYF. The rearrangement uses TRBV24-1 and TRBJ2-3; 12 bases agree with TRBD1. The CDR3 covers 18 residues. The V segment lost 3 bases and the J segment 5 bases; nucleotides outside the gene matches: 11. Germline-derived CDR1 and CDR2 are KGHDR and SFDVKD.

The sample holds one count of this clonotype. The V gene is TRBV6-1, the J gene TRBJ2-5; D is ambiguous. The length of the CDR3 is 11 residues. Germline loops: CDR1 MNHNS, CDR2 SASEGT. Trimming removed 2 bases from V and 6 bases from J, with 4 bases in between. CDR3 in DNA: TGTGCCAGCAGTGAACCAAAGACCCAGTACTTC. This translates into CASSEPKTQYF.

The table lists this clonotype with a few counts. The rearrangement uses TRBV20-1 and TRBJ2-3; 10 nucleotides match TRBD2. The CDR3 covers 12 residues. Germline loops: CDR1 DFQATT, CDR2 SNEGSKA (reference sequence). Losses at the gene ends were 8 bases for V and 5 bases for J; bases not matched to a gene: 4. The chain's CDR3 is CSPLAGQDTQYF. DNA of the CDR3: TGCAGTCCACTAGCGGGACAAGATACGCAGTATTTT.

This clonotype was seen a handful of times. V and J are TRBV7-3 and TRBJ2-5; D not certain. The CDR3 totals 14 residues. V was clipped by 5 bases and J by 4 bases, with 14 bases between them. Germline loops: CDR1 SGHTA, CDR2 FQGTGA. The CDR3 spells CASSPDGPGETQYF. CDR3 DNA sequence: TGTGCCAGCAGCCCCGACGGTCCTGGAGAGACCCAGTACTTC.